Listed below are T cell receptor beta chains from one sample, sequenced in a study of blood T cell repertoires in COVID-19. This table comes from immunoSEQ multiplex PCR, and its TCRdb copy is limited to in-frame clones, with some not included. The sample contains tens of thousands of clones, roughly nine tenths of which appear only once. The sequenced material came from peripheral blood. The receptors were sampled from a man older than 75 with acute or convalescent COVID-19. CDR3s include the opening cysteine and the closing phenylalanine or tryptophan. Each record gives: V gene, clone size, CDR3 length, D gene, J gene, CDR3 DNA, CDR3 protein. The D gene is left open where the match is weak. Some rows have no size entry. The others give once, few or many, or a class for an expanded clone.

V gene: TRBV5-6; clone size: once; CDR3 length: 13; D gene: -; J gene: TRBJ2-5; CDR3 DNA: TGTGCCAGCAGCCGAGACAGGTCTGGGACCCAGTACTTC; CDR3 protein: CASSRDRSGTQYF
V gene: TRBV5-1; clone size: -; CDR3 length: 15; D gene: TRBD1; J gene: TRBJ2-1; CDR3 DNA: TGCGCCAGCAGCCAGCAGGGGGCGGGACGCAATGAGCAGTTCTTC; CDR3 protein: CASSQQGAGRNEQFF
V gene: TRBV5-1; clone size: -; CDR3 length: 13; D gene: -; J gene: TRBJ1-1; CDR3 DNA: TGCGCCAGCAGCTTGGAACTTAACACTGAAGCTTTCTTT; CDR3 protein: CASSLELNTEAFF
V gene: TRBV12-3/TRBV12-4; clone size: -; CDR3 length: 13; D gene: -; J gene: TRBJ1-3; CDR3 DNA: TGTGCCAGCAGCTTTACAGCTGGAAACACCATATATTTT; CDR3 protein: CASSFTAGNTIYF
V gene: TRBV19; clone size: -; CDR3 length: 11; D gene: -; J gene: TRBJ2-7; CDR3 DNA: TGTGCCACGCAAGGGGCCTACGAGCAGTACTTC; CDR3 protein: CATQGAYEQYF
V gene: TRBV19; clone size: -; CDR3 length: 12; D gene: -; J gene: TRBJ2-5; CDR3 DNA: TGTGCCAGTAGTAGGGCTCGGGAGACCCAGTACTTC; CDR3 protein: CASSRARETQYF
V gene: TRBV5-1; clone size: -; CDR3 length: 15; D gene: TRBD1; J gene: TRBJ2-7; CDR3 DNA: TGCGCCAGCAGGAGGGCGGGACAGGCGTTTTTGGAGCAGTACTTC; CDR3 protein: CASRRAGQAFLEQYF
V gene: TRBV3-1/TRBV3-2; clone size: few; CDR3 length: 13; D gene: -; J gene: TRBJ2-7; CDR3 DNA: TGTGCCAGCAGCCCCCGGTACAGGGACGAGCAGTACTTC; CDR3 protein: CASSPRYRDEQYF
V gene: TRBV7-6; clone size: -; CDR3 length: 11; D gene: -; J gene: TRBJ2-7; CDR3 DNA: TGTGCCAGCAGCGCAGGGAACGAGCAGTACTTC; CDR3 protein: CASSAGNEQYF
V gene: TRBV7-9; clone size: -; CDR3 length: 15; D gene: TRBD1; J gene: TRBJ2-3; CDR3 DNA: TGTGCCAGCAGCTACGACAGGGAGAGCGCAGATACGCAGTATTTT; CDR3 protein: CASSYDRESADTQYF
V gene: TRBV4-2; clone size: -; CDR3 length: 15; D gene: TRBD1; J gene: TRBJ1-2; CDR3 DNA: TGTGCCAGCAGCCAAGCGGGACAGGGAGACTATGGCTACACCTTC; CDR3 protein: CASSQAGQGDYGYTF
V gene: TRBV28; clone size: -; CDR3 length: 14; D gene: -; J gene: TRBJ1-6; CDR3 DNA: TGTGCCAGCAGTTTCTTAGGTAGCGATTCACCCCTCCACTTT; CDR3 protein: CASSFLGSDSPLHF
V gene: TRBV12-3/TRBV12-4; clone size: few; CDR3 length: 13; D gene: -; J gene: TRBJ1-6; CDR3 DNA: TGTGCCAGCAGTCCCTCGGATGGGAGCCACCTCCACTTT; CDR3 protein: CASSPSDGSHLHF
V gene: TRBV5-6; clone size: once; CDR3 length: 12; D gene: -; J gene: TRBJ1-2; CDR3 DNA: TGTGCCAGCAGCTACGCGAACTATGGCTACACCTTC; CDR3 protein: CASSYANYGYTF